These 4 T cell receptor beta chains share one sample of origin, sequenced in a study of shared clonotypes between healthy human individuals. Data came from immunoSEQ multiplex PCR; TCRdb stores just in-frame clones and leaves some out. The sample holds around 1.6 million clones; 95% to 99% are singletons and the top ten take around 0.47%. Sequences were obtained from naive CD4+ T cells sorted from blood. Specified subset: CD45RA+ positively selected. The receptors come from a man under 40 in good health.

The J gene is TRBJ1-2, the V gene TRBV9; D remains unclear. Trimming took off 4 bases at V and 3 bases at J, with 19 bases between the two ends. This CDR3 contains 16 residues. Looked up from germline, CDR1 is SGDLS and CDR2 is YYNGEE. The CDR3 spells CASSIPSGKGDYGYTF. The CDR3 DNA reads TGTGCCAGCAGCATTCCTTCGGGGAAGGGAGACTATGGCTACACCTTC.

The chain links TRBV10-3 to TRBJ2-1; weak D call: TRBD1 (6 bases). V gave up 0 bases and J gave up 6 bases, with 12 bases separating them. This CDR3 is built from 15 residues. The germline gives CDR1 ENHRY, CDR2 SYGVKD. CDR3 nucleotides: TGTGCCATCAGTGAGTCTTTCACAGGGAGCAATGAGCAGTTCTTC. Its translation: CAISESFTGSNEQFF.

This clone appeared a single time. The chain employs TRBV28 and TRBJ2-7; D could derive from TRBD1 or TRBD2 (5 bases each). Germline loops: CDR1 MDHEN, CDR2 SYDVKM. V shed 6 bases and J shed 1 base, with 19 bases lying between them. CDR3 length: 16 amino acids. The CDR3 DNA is TGTGCCAGCAGCTCACGGGGCTCGCTGAGGTCCTACGAGCAGTACTTC. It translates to CASSSRGSLRSYEQYF.

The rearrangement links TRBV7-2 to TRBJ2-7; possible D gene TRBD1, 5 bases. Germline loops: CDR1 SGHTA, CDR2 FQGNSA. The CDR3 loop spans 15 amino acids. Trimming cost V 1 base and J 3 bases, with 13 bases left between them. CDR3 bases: TGTGCCAGCAGCTTAGGTATACAGGCTTACTACGAGCAGTACTTC. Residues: CASSLGIQAYYEQYF.